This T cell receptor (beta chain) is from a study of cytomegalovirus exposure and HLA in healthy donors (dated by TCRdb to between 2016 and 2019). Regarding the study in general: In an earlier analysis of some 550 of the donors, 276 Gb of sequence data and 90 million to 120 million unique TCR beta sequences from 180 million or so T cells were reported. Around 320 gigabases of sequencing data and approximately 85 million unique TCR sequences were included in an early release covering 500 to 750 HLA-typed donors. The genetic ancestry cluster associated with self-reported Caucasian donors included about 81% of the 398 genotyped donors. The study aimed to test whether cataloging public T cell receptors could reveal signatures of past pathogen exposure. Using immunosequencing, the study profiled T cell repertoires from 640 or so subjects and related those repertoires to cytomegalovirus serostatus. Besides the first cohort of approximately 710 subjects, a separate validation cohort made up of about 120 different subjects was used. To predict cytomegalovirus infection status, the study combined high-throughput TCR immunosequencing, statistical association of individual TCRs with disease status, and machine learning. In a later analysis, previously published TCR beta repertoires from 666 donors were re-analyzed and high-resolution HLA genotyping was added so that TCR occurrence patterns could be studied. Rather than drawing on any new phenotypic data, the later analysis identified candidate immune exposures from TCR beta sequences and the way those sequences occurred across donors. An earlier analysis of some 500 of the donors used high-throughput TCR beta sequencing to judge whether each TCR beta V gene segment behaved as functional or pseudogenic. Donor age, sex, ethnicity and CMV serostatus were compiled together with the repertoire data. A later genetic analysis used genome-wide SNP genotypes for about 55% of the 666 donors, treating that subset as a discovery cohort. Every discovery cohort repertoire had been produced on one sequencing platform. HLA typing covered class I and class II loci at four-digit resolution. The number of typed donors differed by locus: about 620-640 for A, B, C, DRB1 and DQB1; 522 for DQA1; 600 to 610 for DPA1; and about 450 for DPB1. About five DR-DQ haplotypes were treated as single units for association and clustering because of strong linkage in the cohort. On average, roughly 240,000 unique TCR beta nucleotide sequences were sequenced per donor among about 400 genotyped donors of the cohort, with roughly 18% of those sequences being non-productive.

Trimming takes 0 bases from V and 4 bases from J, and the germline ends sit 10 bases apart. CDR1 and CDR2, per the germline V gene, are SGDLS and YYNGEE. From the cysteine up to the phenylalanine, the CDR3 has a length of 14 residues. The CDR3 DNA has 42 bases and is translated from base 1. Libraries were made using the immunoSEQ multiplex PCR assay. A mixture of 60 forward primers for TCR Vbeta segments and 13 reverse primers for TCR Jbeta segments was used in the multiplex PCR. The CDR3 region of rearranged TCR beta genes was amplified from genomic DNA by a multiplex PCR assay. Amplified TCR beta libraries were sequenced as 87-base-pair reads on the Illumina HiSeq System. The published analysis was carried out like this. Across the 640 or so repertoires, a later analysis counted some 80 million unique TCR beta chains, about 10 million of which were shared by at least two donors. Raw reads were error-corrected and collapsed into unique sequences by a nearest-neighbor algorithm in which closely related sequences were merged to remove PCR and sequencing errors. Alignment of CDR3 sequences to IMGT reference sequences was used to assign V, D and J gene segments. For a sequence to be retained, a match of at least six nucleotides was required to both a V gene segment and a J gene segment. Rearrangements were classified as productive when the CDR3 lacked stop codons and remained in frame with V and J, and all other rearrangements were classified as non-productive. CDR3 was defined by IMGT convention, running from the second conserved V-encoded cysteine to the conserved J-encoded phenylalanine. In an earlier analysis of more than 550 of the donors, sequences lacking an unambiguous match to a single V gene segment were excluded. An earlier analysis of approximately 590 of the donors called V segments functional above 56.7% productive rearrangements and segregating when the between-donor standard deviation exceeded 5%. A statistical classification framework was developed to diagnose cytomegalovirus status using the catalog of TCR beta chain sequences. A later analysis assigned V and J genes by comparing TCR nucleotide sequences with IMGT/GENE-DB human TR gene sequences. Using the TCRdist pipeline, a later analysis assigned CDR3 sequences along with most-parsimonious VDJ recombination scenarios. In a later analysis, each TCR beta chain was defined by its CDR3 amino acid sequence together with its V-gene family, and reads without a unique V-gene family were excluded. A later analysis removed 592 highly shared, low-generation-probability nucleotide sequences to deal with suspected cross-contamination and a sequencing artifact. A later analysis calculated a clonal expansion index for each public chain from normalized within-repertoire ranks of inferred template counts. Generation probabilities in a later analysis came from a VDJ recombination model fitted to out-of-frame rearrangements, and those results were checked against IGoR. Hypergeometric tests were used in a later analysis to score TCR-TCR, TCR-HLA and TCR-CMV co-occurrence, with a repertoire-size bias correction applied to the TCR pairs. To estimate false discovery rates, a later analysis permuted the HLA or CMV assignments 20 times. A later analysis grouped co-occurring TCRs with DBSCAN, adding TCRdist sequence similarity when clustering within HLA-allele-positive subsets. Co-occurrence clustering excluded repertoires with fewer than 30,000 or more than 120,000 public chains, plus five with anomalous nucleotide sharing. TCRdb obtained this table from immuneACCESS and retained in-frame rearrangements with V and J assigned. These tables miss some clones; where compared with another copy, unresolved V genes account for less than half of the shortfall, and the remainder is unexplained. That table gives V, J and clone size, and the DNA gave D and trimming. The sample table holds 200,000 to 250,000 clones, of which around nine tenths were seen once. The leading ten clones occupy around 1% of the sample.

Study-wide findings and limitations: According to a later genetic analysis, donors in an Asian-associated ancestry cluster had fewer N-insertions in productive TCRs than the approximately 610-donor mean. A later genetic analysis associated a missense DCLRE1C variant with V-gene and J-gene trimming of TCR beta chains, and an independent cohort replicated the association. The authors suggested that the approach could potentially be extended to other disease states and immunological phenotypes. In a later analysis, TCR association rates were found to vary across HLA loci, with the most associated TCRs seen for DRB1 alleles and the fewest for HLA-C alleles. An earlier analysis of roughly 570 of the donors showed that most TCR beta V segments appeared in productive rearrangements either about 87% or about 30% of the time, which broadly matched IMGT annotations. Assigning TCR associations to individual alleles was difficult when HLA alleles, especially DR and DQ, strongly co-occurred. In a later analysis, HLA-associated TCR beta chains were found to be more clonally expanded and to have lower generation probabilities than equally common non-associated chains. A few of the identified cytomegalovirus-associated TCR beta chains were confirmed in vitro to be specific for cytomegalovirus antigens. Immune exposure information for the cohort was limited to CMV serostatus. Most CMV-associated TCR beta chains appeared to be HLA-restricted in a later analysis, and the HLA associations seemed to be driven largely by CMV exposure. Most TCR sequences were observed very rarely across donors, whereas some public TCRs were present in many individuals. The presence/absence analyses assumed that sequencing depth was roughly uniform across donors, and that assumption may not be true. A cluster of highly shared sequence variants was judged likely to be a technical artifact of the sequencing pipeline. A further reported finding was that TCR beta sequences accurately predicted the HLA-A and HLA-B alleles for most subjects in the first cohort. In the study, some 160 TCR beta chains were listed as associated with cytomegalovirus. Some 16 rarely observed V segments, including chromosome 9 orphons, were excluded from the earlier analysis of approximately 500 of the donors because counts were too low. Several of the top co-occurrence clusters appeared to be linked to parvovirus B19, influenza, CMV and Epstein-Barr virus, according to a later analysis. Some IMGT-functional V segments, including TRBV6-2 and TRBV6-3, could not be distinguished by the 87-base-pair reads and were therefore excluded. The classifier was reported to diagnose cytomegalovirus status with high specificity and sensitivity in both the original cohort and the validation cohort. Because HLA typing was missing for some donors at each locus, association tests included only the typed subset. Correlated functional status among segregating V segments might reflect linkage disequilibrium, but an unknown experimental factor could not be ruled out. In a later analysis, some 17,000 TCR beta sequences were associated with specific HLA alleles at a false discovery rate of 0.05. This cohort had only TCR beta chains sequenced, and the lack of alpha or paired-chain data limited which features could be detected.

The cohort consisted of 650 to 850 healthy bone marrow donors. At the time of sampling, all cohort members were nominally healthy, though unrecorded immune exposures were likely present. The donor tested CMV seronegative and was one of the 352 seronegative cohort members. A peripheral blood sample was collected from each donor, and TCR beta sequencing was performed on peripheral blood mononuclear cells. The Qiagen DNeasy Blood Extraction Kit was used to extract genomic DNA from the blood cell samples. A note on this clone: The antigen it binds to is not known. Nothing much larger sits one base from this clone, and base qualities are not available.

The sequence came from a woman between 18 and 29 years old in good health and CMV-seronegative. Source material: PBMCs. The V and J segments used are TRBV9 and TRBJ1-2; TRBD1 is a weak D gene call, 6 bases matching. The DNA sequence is TGTGCCAGCAGCGTAGCGGACAGATTCTATGGCTACACCTTC. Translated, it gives CASSVADRFYGYTF.